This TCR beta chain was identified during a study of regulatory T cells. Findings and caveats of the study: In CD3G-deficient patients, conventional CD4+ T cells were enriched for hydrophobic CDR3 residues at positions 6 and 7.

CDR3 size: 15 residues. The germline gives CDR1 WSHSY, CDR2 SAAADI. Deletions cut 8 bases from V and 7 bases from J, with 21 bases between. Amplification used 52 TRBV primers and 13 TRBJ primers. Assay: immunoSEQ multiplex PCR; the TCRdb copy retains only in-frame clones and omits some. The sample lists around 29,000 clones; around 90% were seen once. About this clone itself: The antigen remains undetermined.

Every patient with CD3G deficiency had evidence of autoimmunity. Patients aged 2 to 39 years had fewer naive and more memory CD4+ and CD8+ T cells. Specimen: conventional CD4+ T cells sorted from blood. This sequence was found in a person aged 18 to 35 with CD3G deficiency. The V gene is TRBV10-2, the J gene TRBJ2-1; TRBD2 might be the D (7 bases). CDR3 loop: CASSRGGGTGNEQFF. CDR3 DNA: TGCGCCAGCTCAAGGGGAGGGGGGACGGGGAATGAGCAGTTCTTC.